These 8 T cell receptor beta chains were sequenced from one sample in a study of CD8+ T cells in alopecia areata (dated by TCRdb to 2016 to 2018). Receptors were amplified or captured by the immunoSEQ multiplex PCR assay. For TCR sequencing, RNA was extracted from every sample and reverse transcribed into cDNA to serve as template. TCRdb obtained this table from immuneACCESS and retained in-frame rearrangements with V and J assigned. These tables miss some clones; where compared with another copy, unresolved V genes account for less than half of the shortfall, and the remainder is unexplained. Here the sample has about 140,000 clones; 50% to 60% occur a single time. Of the sample, approximately 4.3% is held by the ten largest clones. The specimen sequenced was CD4+ T cells sorted from blood. These receptors came from a human donor in good health.

The CDR3 reads CASSPDYSGSEQFF. The CDR3 nucleotides read TGTGCCAGCAGCCCGGACTATAGCGGGAGTGAGCAGTTCTTC. The rearrangement uses TRBV5-4 and TRBJ2-1; 9 bases fit TRBD2. The CDR3 has 14 residues. Trimming cost V 4 bases and J 9 bases; bases outside gene matches: 8. CDR1 and CDR2 from the germline V gene are SGHNT and YYREEE (reference sequence).

This clone was observed a handful of times. The rearrangement uses TRBV6-5 and TRBJ2-7; 8 positions match TRBD2. Germline V gene lookup returns CDR1 MNHEY and CDR2 SVGAGI. Trimming cost V 7 bases and J 5 bases; bases outside gene matches: 10. The CDR3 loop spans 14 amino acids. The CDR3 DNA follows: TGTGCCAGCACACAGGGACTAGGTGGCCACGAGCAGTACTTC. Amino acids: CASTQGLGGHEQYF.

The V gene is TRBV4-2, the J gene TRBJ2-1; a possible D gene is TRBD2 (5 bases). The V gene lost 0 bases and the J gene lost 8 bases, with 14 bases spanning the gap. Germline CDR1 LGHNA, CDR2 YNFKEQ. This CDR3 spans 15 amino acids. CDR3 sequence: CASSQDPRDHDEQFF. CDR3 nucleotide sequence: TGTGCCAGCAGCCAAGACCCCCGGGATCACGATGAGCAGTTCTTC.

This chain links TRBV13 with TRBJ2-5; D might be TRBD2 (5 bases). This CDR3 contains 13 residues. The V and J ends lost 4 bases and 0 bases respectively, with 6 bases between them. Per the germline V gene, CDR1 is PRHDT and CDR2 is FYEKMQ (reference sequence). In DNA form, the CDR3 reads TGTGCCAGCAGCTCGGGATACCAAGAGACCCAGTACTTC. Translated: CASSSGYQETQYF.

This clone was detected a few times. This chain links TRBV28 with TRBJ2-1; D not certain. The V end was cut by 7 bases, the J end by 3 bases, with 7 bases between. Germline V CDR1 and CDR2: MDHEN, SYDVKM. The CDR3 is 12 residues long. CDR3 in DNA: TGTGCCAGCACAGCCCTCTACAATGAGCAGTTCTTC. Its translation is CASTALYNEQFF.

This chain connects TRBV19 to TRBJ1-5; D uncertain. This CDR3 is built from 13 residues. CDR1 is LNHDA, CDR2 SQIVND, per germline (reference sequence). The V gene lost 10 bases and the J gene lost 6 bases, with 16 bases spanning the gap. CDR3 protein: CATRAFRGQPQHF. CDR3 nucleotides: TGTGCCACCCGGGCCTTTCGGGGTCAGCCCCAGCATTTT.

This clone was recorded a few times. The rearrangement links TRBV4-2 to TRBJ2-7, with 8 bases that match TRBD2. The germline CDR1 and CDR2 sequences are LGHNA and YNFKEQ. The CDR3 is 15 residues long. With 0 bases clipped from V and 7 bases from J, the junction kept 8 bases outside the gene matches. CDR3 region: CASSQDGSAGEEQYF. DNA of the CDR3: TGTGCCAGCAGCCAAGATGGGTCAGCGGGAGAAGAGCAGTACTTC.

This chain's CDR3 is CAWSGEVASSTDTQYF. CDR3 in DNA: TGTGCCTGGAGTGGGGAAGTAGCTAGTAGCACAGATACGCAGTATTTT. The genes are TRBV30 and TRBJ2-3; no clear D gene. Germline CDR1 GTSNPN, CDR2 SVGIG (reference sequence). V was shortened by 1 base and J by 0 bases, with 14 bases between the two germline ends. The CDR3 is made up of 16 amino acids.